Following are 7 T cell receptor beta chains from one sample sequenced in a study of blood T cell repertoires in COVID-19. The assay was immunoSEQ multiplex PCR, and TCRdb's table has in-frame clones only and misses some. Of some 100,000 clones listed, roughly 86% were seen once; the top ten hold 10%. The sample was peripheral blood. The source of these receptors is a man in his fifties with acute or convalescent COVID-19.

The gene calls are TRBV5-6 and TRBJ2-1; D is possibly TRBD2 (5 bases). Germline CDR1 and CDR2: SGHDT and YYEEEE. V was clipped by 3 bases and J by 12 bases, with 16 bases between them. The CDR3 loop spans 13 amino acids. CDR3 amino acids: CASSSWTGSGQFF. The CDR3 bases are TGTGCCAGCAGCTCCTGGACGGGGTCGGGGCAGTTCTTC.

The chain combines TRBV5-1 with TRBJ2-2; D uncertain. This CDR3 has 15 residues. V shed 4 bases and J shed 3 bases, with 13 bases lying between them. The germline V gene has CDR1 SGHRS and CDR2 YFSETQ. CDR3 residues: CASSVGHRDTGELFF. For the CDR3, the DNA is TGCGCCAGCAGCGTGGGCCACCGGGACACCGGGGAGCTGTTTTTT.

This clone is medium-sized. The gene calls are TRBV3-1 (or the pseudogene TRBV3-2) and TRBJ2-1; D is unclear. Trimming stripped 0 bases from V and 8 bases from J, with 8 bases between. Germline V gene lookup returns CDR1 LGHDT and CDR2 YNNKEL (reference sequence). This CDR3 region has 13 residues. CDR3 in DNA: TGTGCCAGCAGCCAAGATTGGGCCGATGAGCAGTTCTTC. The encoded protein is CASSQDWADEQFF.

This clone has a handful of counts. Other nucleotide sequences in the sample specify the same CDR3. This rearrangement joins TRBV11-2 to TRBJ2-3; D is ambiguous. Germline V CDR1 and CDR2: SGHAT, FQNNGV. The CDR3 contains 11 residues. V was trimmed by 5 bases and J by 2 bases, leaving 2 bases between them. Here the CDR3 reads CASSLTDTQYF. The CDR3 DNA sequence: TGTGCCAGCAGCCTCACAGATACGCAGTATTTT. The whole variable domain, remainder taken from reference TRBV11-2 and TRBJ2-3, is EAGVAQSPRYKIIEKRQSVAFWCNPISGHATLYWYQQILGQGPKLLIQFQNNGVVDDSQLPKDRFSAERLKGVDSTLKIQPAKLEDSAVYLCASSLTDTQYFGPGTRLTVL.

J is TRBJ1-4 and V is TRBV18; unclear D gene. In germline, CDR1 is KGHSH, CDR2 LQKENI. Trimming took off 6 bases at V and 5 bases at J, with 4 bases between the two ends. This CDR3 region has 11 residues. The CDR3: CASSLNEKLFF. The CDR3, as DNA: TGTGCCAGCTCCCTCAATGAAAAACTGTTTTTT.

This clone turned up a few times. The chain joins TRBV12-5 to TRBJ1-2; TRBD1 matches at 9 bases. There are 12 residues in the CDR3. Looked up from germline, CDR1 is LGHNT and CDR2 is FRNRAP. V lost 6 bases, J lost 10 bases, and 6 bases stayed unmatched. CDR3 in amino acids: CASGRDRADYTF. DNA for the CDR3: TGTGCTAGTGGACGGGACAGGGCCGACTACACCTTC.

This chain joins TRBV4-2 and TRBJ2-1; 10 bases map to TRBD2. Trimming at V came to 5 bases and at J to 2 bases, leaving 18 bases not matched to a gene. CDR1 LGHNA and CDR2 YNFKEQ come from the germline V gene. CDR3 length equals 20 residues. The CDR3 DNA sequence: TGTGCCAGCAGCTCTACTGTACTAGCGGGGCTCAACCCCCCCTACAATGAGCAGTTCTTC. Its translation: CASSSTVLAGLNPPYNEQFF.